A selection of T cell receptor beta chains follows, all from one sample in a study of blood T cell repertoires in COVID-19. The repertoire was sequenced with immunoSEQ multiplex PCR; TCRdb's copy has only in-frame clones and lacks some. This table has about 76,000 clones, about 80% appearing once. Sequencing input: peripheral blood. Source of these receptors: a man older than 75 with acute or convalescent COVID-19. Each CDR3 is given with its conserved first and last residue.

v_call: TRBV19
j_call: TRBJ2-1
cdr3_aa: CASSISGSSYNEQFF

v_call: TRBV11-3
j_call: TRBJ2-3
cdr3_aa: CASSRGTDTQYF

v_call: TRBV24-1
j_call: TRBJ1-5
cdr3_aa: CATSGSDTNSNQPQHF

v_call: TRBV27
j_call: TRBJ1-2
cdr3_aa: CASSTGTGWGNYGYTF

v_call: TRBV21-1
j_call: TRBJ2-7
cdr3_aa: CASSNKSLRSGRYEQYF

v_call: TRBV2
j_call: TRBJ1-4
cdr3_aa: CASGSRTAKLFF

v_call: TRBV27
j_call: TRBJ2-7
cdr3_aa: CASSLRQPSSYEQYF

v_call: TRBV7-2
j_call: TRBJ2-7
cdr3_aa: CASSLGGTTNHEQYF

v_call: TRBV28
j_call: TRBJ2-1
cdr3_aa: CASSFSGRRYNEQFF

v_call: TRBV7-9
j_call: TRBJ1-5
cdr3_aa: CASSLGLGQPQHF

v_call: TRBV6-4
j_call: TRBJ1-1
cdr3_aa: CASSDGLNTEAFF

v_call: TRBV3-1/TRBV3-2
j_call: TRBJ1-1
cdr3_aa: CASSPQGSRNTEAFF

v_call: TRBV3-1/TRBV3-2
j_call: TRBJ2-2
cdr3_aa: CASRGTGRNTGELFF

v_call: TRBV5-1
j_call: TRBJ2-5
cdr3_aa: CASSLAMRREMETQYF

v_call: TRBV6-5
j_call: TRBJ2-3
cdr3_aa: CASATVASDTQYF

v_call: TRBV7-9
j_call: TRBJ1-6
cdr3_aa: CASTTDSYNSPLHF

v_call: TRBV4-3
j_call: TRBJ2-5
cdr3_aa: CASSQDLVGAGVEETQYF

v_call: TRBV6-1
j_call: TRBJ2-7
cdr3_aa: CASSERGGAYEQYF

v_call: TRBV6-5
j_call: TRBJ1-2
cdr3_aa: CASSRTDPRAGYTF

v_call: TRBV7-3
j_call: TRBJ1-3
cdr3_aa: CASSLDGTGGNTIYF

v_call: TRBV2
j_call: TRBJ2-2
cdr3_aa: CASSSLGHVGGELFF

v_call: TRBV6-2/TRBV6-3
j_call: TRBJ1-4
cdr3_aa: CASRPQGRESEKLFF

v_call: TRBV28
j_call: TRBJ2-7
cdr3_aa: CASSPTGTGKAHEQYF

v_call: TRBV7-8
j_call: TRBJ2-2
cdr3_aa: CASTESRRTAGELFF

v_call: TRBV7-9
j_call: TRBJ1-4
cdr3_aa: CASSPSGGNEKLFF

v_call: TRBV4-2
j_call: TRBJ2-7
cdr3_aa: CASSRHYEQYF

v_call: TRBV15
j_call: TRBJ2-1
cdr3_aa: CATSGASSGGNNEQFF

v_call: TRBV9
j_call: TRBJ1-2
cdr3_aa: CASSVGPTGGSGYTF

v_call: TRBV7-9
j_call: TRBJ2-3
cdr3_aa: CASTRAGFPPDTQYF

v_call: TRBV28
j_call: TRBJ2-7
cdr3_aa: CAVGDTYEQYF

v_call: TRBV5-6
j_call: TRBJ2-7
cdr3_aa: CASSLLDRGYEQYF

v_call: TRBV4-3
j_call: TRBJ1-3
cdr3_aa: CASSDEDLSGNTIYF

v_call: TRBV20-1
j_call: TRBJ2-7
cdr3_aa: CSARLSYEQYF

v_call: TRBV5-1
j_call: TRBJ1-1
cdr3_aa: CASTRRDWNTEAFF

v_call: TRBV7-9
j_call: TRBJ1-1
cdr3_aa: CASSFWTANTEAFF

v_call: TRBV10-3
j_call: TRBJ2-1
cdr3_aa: CAISKPPGQGEDEQFF

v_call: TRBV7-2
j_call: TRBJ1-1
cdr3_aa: CASSPLDGRGTEAFF

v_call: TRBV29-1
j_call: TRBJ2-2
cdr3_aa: CSALGRANGELFF

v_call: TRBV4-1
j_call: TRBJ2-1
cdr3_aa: CASSPRLAGDFYNEQFF

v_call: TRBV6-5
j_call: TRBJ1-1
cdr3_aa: CASSSTFRERPAFF

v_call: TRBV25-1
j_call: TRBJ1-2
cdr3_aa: CASSVTGTYGYTF

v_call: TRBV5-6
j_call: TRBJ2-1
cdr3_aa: CASSFGDRAYNEQFF

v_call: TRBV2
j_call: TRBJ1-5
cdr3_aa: CASKGTGSDQPQHF

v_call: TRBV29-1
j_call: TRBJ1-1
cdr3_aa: CSVERGQGTEAFF

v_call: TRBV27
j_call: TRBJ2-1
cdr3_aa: CASSLSMGLAGATYNEQFF